This TCR beta chain was identified during a study (dated by TCRdb to the early 2010s). Its CDR3 holds 17 amino acids, cysteine through phenylalanine. Just CDR3 DNA is preserved here, 51 bases in frame from base 1. Based on the germline V gene, the CDR1 and CDR2 sequences are LGHNA and YNFKEQ. V sheds 0 bases and J sheds 2 bases, leaving 14 bases between their ends. This clonotype counts as medium-sized (0.01 to 0.1%). This receptor's antigen is unknown. No clone much larger than this one lies a single base away; base qualities are absent. The run used an Illumina Genome Analyzer IIx. Through fastp at Q25 and MiXCR, TCRdb rebuilt clones from the public reads, retaining in-frame beta chains. Each entry is one CDR3 protein sequence, shown with its most common DNA and genes. The sample table lists about 15,000 distinct CDR3 sequences, around 34% of them with a count of one. The top ten constitute around 16% of the sample.

The chain is encoded by TRBV4-2 joined to TRBJ1-3, with no confident D gene call. This sequence was found in a human donor. Source material: blood. Read as DNA, the sequence is TGTGCCAGCAGCCAAGATCAGACCCCGCGTCCTGGAAACACCATATATTTT. Translated, this is CASSQDQTPRPGNTIYF.